What follows describes a single T cell receptor (beta chain). The table lists this clonotype with many counts. Its specific antigen is unknown. Within one base of it there is no much larger clone, and no base qualities were kept. Sequencer: Illumina HiSeq 1500. The public reads were reprocessed in TCRdb via fastp at Q25 and MiXCR, keeping in-frame beta chains. All rows with the same CDR3 protein become a single entry with the most common DNA and genes. The sample table records roughly 990,000 distinct CDR3 sequences; roughly 31% of these occur just once. The ten largest clones represent around 15% of the sample. The CDR3 numbers 15 residues from cysteine through phenylalanine. The kept DNA is CDR3 alone, 45 bases in frame from the first base. V is shortened by 2 bases, J by 0 bases, and the region joining them spans 10 bases. CDR1 and CDR2 are read off the germline V gene (reference sequence) as MNHNY and SVGAGI.

This entry belongs to a study of T cell repertoires in cytomegalovirus infection (dated by TCRdb to the late 2010s). A note on the overall study: Recently identified HLA-C-restricted CMV epitopes, whose presentation resists viral immunomodulation, were targeted by peptide stimulations together with well-studied HLA-B-restricted epitopes. The HLA type of each donor mattered for the analysis, because public TCR beta signatures pointed to carriage of CMV infection along with the matching HLA type.

Study-level results and caveats: In both this cohort and an independent roughly 350-donor cohort, the cumulative frequency of public TCR beta family members distinguished carriers of CMV infection plus the relevant HLA type. The ex vivo response was dominated by HLA-C-restricted CMV-specific TCR beta clonotypes, which also provided the single most frequent clonotype in two of eight donors.

Explained via the paper, the treatment or condition label denotes: in vitro stimulation with specific CMV peptide epitopes to enrich CMV-specific T cells. The rearrangement combines TRBV6-6 with TRBJ2-5, with the D gene call left open. This clonotype was sampled from a human donor in good health (CMV status not recorded). Some clones in this sample may be carry-over from other donors' samples. The source material was cultured CD8+ T cells from PBMCs, sampled from culture after CMV antigen stimulation. The bases read TGTGCCAGCAGTTACCCCGGACGGAACCAAGAGACCCAGTACTTC. Its protein is CASSYPGRNQETQYF.